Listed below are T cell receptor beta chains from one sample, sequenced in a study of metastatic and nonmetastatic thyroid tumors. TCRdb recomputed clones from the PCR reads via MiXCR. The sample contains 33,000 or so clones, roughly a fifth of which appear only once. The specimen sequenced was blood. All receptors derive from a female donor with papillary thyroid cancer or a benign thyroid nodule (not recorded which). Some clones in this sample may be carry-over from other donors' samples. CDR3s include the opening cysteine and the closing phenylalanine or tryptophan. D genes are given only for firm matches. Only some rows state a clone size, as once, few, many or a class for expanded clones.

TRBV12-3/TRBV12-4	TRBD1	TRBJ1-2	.	TGTGCCAGCAGTAAAACAGGACAGGGCGGCTATGGCTACACCTTC	CASSKTGQGGYGYTF
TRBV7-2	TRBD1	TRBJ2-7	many	TGTGCCAGCAGCGAGCAAACAGGGGAGTTCTACGAGCAGTACTTC	CASSEQTGEFYEQYF
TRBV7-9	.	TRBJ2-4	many	TGTGCCAGCAGCTCCCTGTCCGGGCTCAAAAACATTCAGTACTTC	CASSSLSGLKNIQYF
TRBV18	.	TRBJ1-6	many	TGTGCCAGCTCACCAGTACAGGGAGCCGGGGGTTATTCACCCCTCCACTTT	CASSPVQGAGGYSPLHF
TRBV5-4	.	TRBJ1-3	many	TGTGCCAGCAGCTTGACTCGCCCGAGCTCTGGAAACACCATATATTTT	CASSLTRPSSGNTIYF
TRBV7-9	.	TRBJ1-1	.	TGTGCCAGCAGCCCCCCCCCCATGAACACTGAAGCTTTCTTT	CASSPPPMNTEAFF
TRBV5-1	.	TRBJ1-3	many	TGCGCCAGCAGCTATGGAAACACCATATATTTT	CASSYGNTIYF
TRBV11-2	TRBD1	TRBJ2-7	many	TGTGCCAGCAGCTTAGGGACAGGGGGCTACGAGCAGTACTTC	CASSLGTGGYEQYF
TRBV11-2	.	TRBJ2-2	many	TGTGCCAGCAGCTTAGGCACACCGACCGGGGAGCTGTTTTTT	CASSLGTPTGELFF
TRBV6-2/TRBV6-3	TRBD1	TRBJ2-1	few	TGTGCCAGCAGCCCCCAGTCCGGACAGGGGGCAGCTGAGCAGTTCTTC	CASSPQSGQGAAEQFF
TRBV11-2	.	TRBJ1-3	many	TGTGCCAGCAGCTTAGATTTGAGGCAACCCTCTGGAAACACCATATATTTT	CASSLDLRQPSGNTIYF
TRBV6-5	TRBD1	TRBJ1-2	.	TGTGCCAGCAGTTACTCGACCGGACAGGGGTCCGATGGCTACACCTTC	CASSYSTGQGSDGYTF
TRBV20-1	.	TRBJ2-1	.	TGCAGTGCTAGGGCTGGCAATGAGCAGTTCTTC	CSARAGNEQFF
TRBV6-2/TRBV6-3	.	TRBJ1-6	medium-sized	TGTGCCAGCACTTCGAGAGAGTCCTCACCCCTCCACTTT	CASTSRESSPLHF
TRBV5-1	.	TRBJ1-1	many	TGCGCCAGCAGCTTTACGTGGGGTGGCACTGAAGCTTTCTTT	CASSFTWGGTEAFF
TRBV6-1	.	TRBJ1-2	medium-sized	TGTGCCAGCAGTGGGTTTCAGGGTCGAGCTAACTATGGCTACACCTTC	CASSGFQGRANYGYTF
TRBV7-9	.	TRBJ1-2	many	TGTGCCAGCAGCTTAGCAGTCAGCAACTATGGCTACACCTTC	CASSLAVSNYGYTF
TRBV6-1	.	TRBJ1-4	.	TGTGCCAGCAGACAGACAGGCCCGAATGAAAAACTGTTTTTT	CASRQTGPNEKLFF
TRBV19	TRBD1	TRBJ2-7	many	TGTGCCAGTAGTATACAGGGGGCTGACTCCTACGAGCAGTACTTC	CASSIQGADSYEQYF
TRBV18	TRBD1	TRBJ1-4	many	TGTGCCAGCTCACCACCGGGACAGGGTGTTGAAAAACTGTTTTTT	CASSPPGQGVEKLFF
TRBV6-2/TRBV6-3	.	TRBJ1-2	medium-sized	TGTGCCAGCAGTTACTGGGGTGGCGGCTACACCTTC	CASSYWGGGYTF
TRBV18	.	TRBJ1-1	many	TGTGCCAGCTCACCGACACGCACCGGGATGAACACTGAAGCTTTCTTT	CASSPTRTGMNTEAFF
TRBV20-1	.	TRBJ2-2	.	TGCAGTGCTACCCCCTTGGACTATACGAACACCGGGGAGCTGTTTTTT	CSATPLDYTNTGELFF
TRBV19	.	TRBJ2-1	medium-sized	TGTGCCAGTAGTCCTAGGACGGGGGGCGATGAGCAGTTCTTC	CASSPRTGGDEQFF
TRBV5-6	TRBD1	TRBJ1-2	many	TGTGCCAGCAGCTCAACAGGGGATGGCTACACCTTC	CASSSTGDGYTF
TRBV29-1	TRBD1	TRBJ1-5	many	TGCAGCGTTATTGGGACAGCCCATCAGCCCCAGCATTTT	CSVIGTAHQPQHF
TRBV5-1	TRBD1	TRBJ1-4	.	TGCGCCAGCACCTCAGGGGGCTATAGAGCTGAAAAACTGTTTTTT	CASTSGGYRAEKLFF
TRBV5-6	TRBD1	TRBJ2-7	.	TGTGCCAGCAGCGTTACAGGGGCCCTCTCCTACGAGCAGTACTTC	CASSVTGALSYEQYF
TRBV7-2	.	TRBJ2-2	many	TGTGCCAGCAGCTTAGTAGCGGCGAACACCGGGGAGCTGTTTTTT	CASSLVAANTGELFF
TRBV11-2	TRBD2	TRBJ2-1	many	TGTGCCAGCAGCCCAATAGGAGCGGGGCGCCTCTACAATGAGCAGTTCTTC	CASSPIGAGRLYNEQFF
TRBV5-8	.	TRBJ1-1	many	TGTGCCAGCAGCCTGGGAGTCATACACACTGAAGCTTTCTTT	CASSLGVIHTEAFF
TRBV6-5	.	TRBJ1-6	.	TGTGCCAGCAGTTACTCATGGGATTCACCCCTCCACTTT	CASSYSWDSPLHF
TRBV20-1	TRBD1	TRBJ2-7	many	TGCAGTGCCATACCCCCGACAGGGGGCATATACGAGCAGTACTTC	CSAIPPTGGIYEQYF
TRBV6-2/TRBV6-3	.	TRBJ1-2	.	TGTGCCAGCAGTTACGTGGCAGGGAGTGGCTACACCTTC	CASSYVAGSGYTF
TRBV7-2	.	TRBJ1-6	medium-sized	TGTGCCAGCAGCCGAGCGATCTCCGAGGGTTCACCCCTCCACTTT	CASSRAISEGSPLHF
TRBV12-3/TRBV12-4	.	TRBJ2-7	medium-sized	TGTGCCAGCAGTGAAACCGGACCGGGCCACGAGCAGTACTTC	CASSETGPGHEQYF
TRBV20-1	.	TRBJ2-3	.	TGCAGTGCTAGAGGGTCCCCGGGGATAGGTCTCACAGATACGCAGTATTTT	CSARGSPGIGLTDTQYF
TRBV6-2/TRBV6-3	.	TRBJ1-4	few	TGTGCCAGCAGGCTCGGGACAACTTTCGAAAAACTGTTTTTT	CASRLGTTFEKLFF
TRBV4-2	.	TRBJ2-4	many	TGTGCCAGCAGCCAAGATGGAGTAGCCAAAAACATTCAGTACTTC	CASSQDGVAKNIQYF
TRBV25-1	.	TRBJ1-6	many	TGTGCCAGCAGTGTACGTATCCCCCTCCACTTT	CASSVRIPLHF
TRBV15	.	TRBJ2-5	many	TGTGCCACCAGCAAAAGGGGGCAAGAGACCCAGTACTTC	CATSKRGQETQYF
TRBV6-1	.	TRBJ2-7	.	TGTGCCAGCAGTTCGGACGGCGGTCTGGGGAGAGAGCAGTACTTC	CASSSDGGLGREQYF
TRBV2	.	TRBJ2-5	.	TGTGCCAGCGGGTTGGTAGAGACCCAGTACTTC	CASGLVETQYF
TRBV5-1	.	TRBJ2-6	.	TGCGCCAGCAGCCCCGGAGGGGCTTCTGGGGCCAACGTCCTGACTTTC	CASSPGGASGANVLTF
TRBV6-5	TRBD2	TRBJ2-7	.	TGTGCCAGCAGTTACTGGAGCGGGAGTGGGTATGAGCAGTACTTC	CASSYWSGSGYEQYF
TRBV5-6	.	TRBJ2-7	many	TGTGCCAGCAGCTTGGCAGTTTCCTACGAGCAGTACTTC	CASSLAVSYEQYF
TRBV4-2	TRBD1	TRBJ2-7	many	TGTGCCAGCAGCCCGCGTGGGACAGGGGCCGCGCGAGGCGAGCAGTACTTC	CASSPRGTGAARGEQYF
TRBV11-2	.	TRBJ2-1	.	TGTGCCAGCAGCTTAGGGGATTACAATGAGCAGTTCTTC	CASSLGDYNEQFF
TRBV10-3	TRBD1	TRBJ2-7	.	TGTGCCGTCAGTGTACAGGGGGCGTCCTACGAGCAGTACTTC	CAVSVQGASYEQYF
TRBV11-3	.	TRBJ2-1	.	TGTGCCAGCAGCTTAGGCCCTACAGTGGACGTCGGCTCCCGCTACTCCTACAATGAGCAGTTCTTC	CASSLGPTVDVGSRYSYNEQFF
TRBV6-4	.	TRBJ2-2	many	TGTGCCAGCAGTGAACGCGGGTTGGGGTACACCGGGGAGCTGTTTTTT	CASSERGLGYTGELFF
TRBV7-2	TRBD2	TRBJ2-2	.	TGTGCCAGCAGCTACGGCTGGACAGGACTAGCGGGAGCGAACACCGGGGAGCTGTTTTTT	CASSYGWTGLAGANTGELFF
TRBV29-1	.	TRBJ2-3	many	TGCAGCGTTGGGACATTTACTAGCACAGATACGCAGTATTTT	CSVGTFTSTDTQYF
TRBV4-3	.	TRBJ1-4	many	TGCGCCAGCAGCCAATTTCAGGCGAGAACTAATGAAAAACTGTTTTTT	CASSQFQARTNEKLFF
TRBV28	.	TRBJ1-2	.	TGTGCCAGCAGCACCACAGGCCGAGCTAACTATGGCTACACCTTC	CASSTTGRANYGYTF
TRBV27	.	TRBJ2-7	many	TGTGCCAGCGGTCCTTCGAGATTAACCCCCGAGCAGTACTTC	CASGPSRLTPEQYF
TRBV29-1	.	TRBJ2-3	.	TGCAGCGACTGGCGCCACCACCCAGATATGCAGTATTTT	CSDWRHHPDMQYF
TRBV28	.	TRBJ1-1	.	TGTGCCAGCAGACCGGACGTGGAGGACACTGAAGCTTTCTTT	CASRPDVEDTEAFF
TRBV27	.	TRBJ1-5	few	TGTGCCAGCAGACGGGACGGTAATCAGCCCCAGCATTTT	CASRRDGNQPQHF